What follows are 8 T cell receptor beta chains derived from one specimen sequenced in a study of response to subunit inactivated influenza vaccine. TCRdb passed the RT-PCR reads through MiXCR, listing each CDR3 protein once. Found here are roughly 790,000 distinct CDR3 sequences, 20% to 25% of them singletons; the top ten hold 9.5% to 13%. Sequenced material: PBMCs from blood, taken roughly 5 days after vaccination. The receptor set was obtained from a man aged 50 to 59 who received an inactivated influenza vaccine.

This clonotype turned up a few times. This chain uses TRBV12-3 or TRBV12-4 with TRBJ2-5; 9 nucleotides match TRBD2. The ends lost 8 bases at V and 9 bases at J; junction bases unmatched: 13. The CDR3 covers 14 residues. CDR3: CASQRLAGSGSQYF. The CDR3 DNA is TGTGCCAGCCAGAGGCTAGCGGGGAGTGGCTCCCAGTACTTC.

The chain joins TRBV5-1 to TRBJ2-1; D is possibly TRBD1 (5 bases). Germline loops: CDR1 SGHRS, CDR2 YFSETQ. Trimming pared 0 bases from V and 6 bases from J, leaving 16 bases between. The CDR3 runs to 16 residues. The CDR3 here is CASSLEWARATNEQFF. The CDR3 DNA reads as TGCGCCAGCAGCTTGGAATGGGCCAGGGCTACCAATGAGCAGTTCTTC.

This clonotype was counted between two and nine times. The chain employs TRBV5-8 and TRBJ2-7, with 12 bases that match TRBD1. Trimming cost V 4 bases and J 6 bases; bases outside gene matches: 5. CDR3 size: 14 residues. Germline CDR1 SGHTS, CDR2 YDEGEE. The CDR3 DNA is TGTGCCAGCAGCGGGACAGGGGGCCGCGGCGAGCAGTACTTC. Protein sequence: CASSGTGGRGEQYF.

The chain uses TRBV10-3 and TRBJ2-2; 11 nucleotides match TRBD2. The trim removed 7 bases at V and 9 bases at J, leaving 7 bases unmatched. CDR1 and CDR2 (germline): ENHRY, SYGVKD. The CDR3 has 14 amino acids. As DNA, the CDR3 is TGTGCCATCAAATCGGCTAGCGGGAGGAGGGAGCTGTTTTTT. This encodes CAIKSASGRRELFF.

V and J are TRBV20-1 and TRBJ2-4, with 9 nucleotides matching TRBD2. The trim removed 6 bases at V and 5 bases at J, leaving 11 bases unmatched. Germline CDR1 reads DFQATT; CDR2 reads SNEGSKA (reference sequence). This CDR3 spans 15 amino acids. DNA of the CDR3: TGCAGTGCCCTTAGCGGGAGTGTTGTTGAAAACATTCAGTACTTC. Translation: CSALSGSVVENIQYF.

This clonotype has a handful of counts. The chain carries TRBV28 and TRBJ1-1; D is ambiguous. This CDR3 comprises 15 residues. Germline CDR1 reads MDHEN; CDR2 reads SYDVKM. V was cut by 3 bases and J by 6 bases, with 17 bases left in between. CDR3 DNA: TGTGCCAGCAGTTTCGGTAATCGAGGGTATGCTGAAGCTTTCTTT. It codes for CASSFGNRGYAEAFF.

The chain joins TRBV5-1 to TRBJ2-2, with TRBD1 as a possible D gene (6 bases). Germline CDR1 is SGHRS and CDR2 is YFSETQ. CDR3 length equals 16 residues. V lost 3 bases, J lost 2 bases, and 14 bases lay in between. The CDR3 spells CASSSLGADNTGELFF. The CDR3 DNA is TGCGCCAGCAGCTCACTGGGGGCAGATAACACCGGGGAGCTGTTTTTT.

The J gene is TRBJ1-5, the V gene TRBV5-1, with D tentatively TRBD1 (5 bases). The V gene's germline CDR1 is SGHRS and CDR2 YFSETQ. The CDR3 contains 14 residues. Between the trimmed V and J ends, which lost 4 bases and 6 bases, there was a span of 14 bases. CDR3 in amino acids: CASSTTAGGQPQHF. CDR3 nucleotide sequence: TGCGCCAGCAGCACTACGGCGGGGGGTCAGCCCCAGCATTTT.